A few counts support the clone carrying this TCR beta chain. The antigen is not known. Unique molecular identifiers were used to barcode this TCRbeta library. TCRdb fed the PCR reads into MiXCR, producing one record per CDR3 protein. This repertoire shows about 250,000 distinct CDR3 sequences, 20% to 30% found once; its top ten account for more than 4.5%. V was shortened by 1 base and J by 7 bases, with 14 bases between the two germline ends. Germline V gene lookup returns CDR1 SGHNT and CDR2 YENEEA. This CDR3 contains 15 residues. This sample was included in a study of T-cell reconstitution after alpha-beta-depleted transplantation in children. Study-wide results and caveats: Certain patients had high TCRbeta diversity at day 60, and it came from recipient T cells and thymic progenitors that survived. From newly produced T cells came most of the T-cell counts and diversity one year after transplant. Reports say that about two months after transplant, the alpha-beta T cells came out of several hundred graft clones that had expanded.

The sample in question was PBMCs, mostly from graft donor cells, obtained 360 days after TCRalphabeta/CD19-depleted stem cell transplant. The sequence derives from a female patient younger than 10 who had a stem cell transplant for congenital amegakaryocytic thrombocytopenia, so the T cells may come from the graft donor. The J gene is TRBJ2-1, the V gene TRBV11-3; unclear D gene. In DNA form, the CDR3 reads TGTGCCAGCAGCTTAGGAAGTGCCATGCCAAATGAGCAGTTCTTC. Translation: CASSLGSAMPNEQFF. The full variable domain, rest sourced from reference TRBV11-3 and TRBJ2-1, is EAGVVQSPRYKIIEKKQPVAFWCNPISGHNTLYWYLQNLGQGPELLIRYENEEAVDDSQLPKDRFSAERLKGVDSTLKIQPAELGDSAVYLCASSLGSAMPNEQFFGPGTRLTVL.